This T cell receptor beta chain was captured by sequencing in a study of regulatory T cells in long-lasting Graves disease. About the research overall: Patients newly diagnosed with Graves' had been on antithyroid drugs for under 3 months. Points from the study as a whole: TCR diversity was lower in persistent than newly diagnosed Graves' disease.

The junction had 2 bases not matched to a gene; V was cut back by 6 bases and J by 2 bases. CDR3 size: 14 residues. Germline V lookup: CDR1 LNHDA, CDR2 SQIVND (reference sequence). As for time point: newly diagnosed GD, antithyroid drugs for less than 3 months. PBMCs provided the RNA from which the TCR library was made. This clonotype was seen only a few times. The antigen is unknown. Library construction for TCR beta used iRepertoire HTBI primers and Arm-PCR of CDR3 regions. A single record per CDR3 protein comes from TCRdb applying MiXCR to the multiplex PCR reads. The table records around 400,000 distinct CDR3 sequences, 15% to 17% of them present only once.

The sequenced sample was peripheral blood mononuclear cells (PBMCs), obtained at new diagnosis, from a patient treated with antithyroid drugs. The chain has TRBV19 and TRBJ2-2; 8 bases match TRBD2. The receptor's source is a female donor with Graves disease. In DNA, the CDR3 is TGTGCCAGTAGACGGGGGGGCAACACCGGGGAGCTGTTTTTT. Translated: CASRRGGNTGELFF.